A selection of T cell receptor beta chains follows, all from one sample in a study of T cell clusters in autoimmune cytopenias. Each CDR3 protein gets one entry in TCRdb, which reprocessed the multiplex PCR reads and gives no DNA. The sample has 6,000 to 8,000 distinct CDR3 sequences. The same data also contributed to another study, on T cell repertoires in aging, cancer and after chemotherapy.

The sequenced material came from peripheral blood. The source of these receptors is a human donor in good health. Both conserved end residues are part of each CDR3. Each record gives: V gene, J gene, clone size, CDR3 protein. Expanded clones get a size class; other rows say once, few or many, or leave the size out.

V gene: TRBV19; J gene: TRBJ1-1; clone size: -; CDR3 protein: CASSPGQLDTEAFF
V gene: TRBV6-1; J gene: TRBJ2-1; clone size: -; CDR3 protein: CASSVVRGPQFF
V gene: TRBV6-2/TRBV6-3; J gene: TRBJ1-2; clone size: -; CDR3 protein: CASSLQGSGYTF
V gene: TRBV6-6; J gene: TRBJ2-1; clone size: -; CDR3 protein: CASSATSGGPHNEQFF
V gene: TRBV30; J gene: TRBJ2-7; clone size: -; CDR3 protein: CAWTPTDSYEQYF
V gene: TRBV6-5; J gene: TRBJ2-3; clone size: -; CDR3 protein: CASSEMGAPGTDTQYF
V gene: TRBV30; J gene: TRBJ2-7; clone size: -; CDR3 protein: CAWSGGSSYEQYF
V gene: TRBV15; J gene: TRBJ1-4; clone size: medium-sized; CDR3 protein: CATSKGPPPFNEKLFF
V gene: TRBV5-1; J gene: TRBJ2-7; clone size: -; CDR3 protein: CASSLEAAMMEEQYF
V gene: TRBV19; J gene: TRBJ1-5; clone size: -; CDR3 protein: CASSIGGVGAAQPQHF
V gene: TRBV6-5; J gene: TRBJ1-1; clone size: -; CDR3 protein: CASSYSGGTEAFF
V gene: TRBV5-6; J gene: TRBJ2-7; clone size: -; CDR3 protein: CASSSAAPYEQYF
V gene: TRBV5-4; J gene: TRBJ2-3; clone size: -; CDR3 protein: CASSPSDRVWPDTQYF
V gene: TRBV11-3; J gene: TRBJ1-1; clone size: medium-sized; CDR3 protein: CASSHRDRWTEAFF
V gene: TRBV6-5; J gene: TRBJ1-2; clone size: -; CDR3 protein: CASSSGTYGYTF
V gene: TRBV5-4; J gene: TRBJ2-7; clone size: medium-sized; CDR3 protein: CASSFGQGLHYEQYF